A single sample gave rise to the 31 T cell receptor beta chains below, sequenced in a study of CD8 T cells in ankylosing spondylitis. From the 5' RACE reads, TCRdb called clonotypes with MiXCR, one entry per CDR3 protein. The profile shows over 600,000 distinct CDR3 sequences, around 20% of them singletons. Study conclusions and caveats: What appeared characteristic of ankylosing spondylitis blood was a TCR beta motif of under 10 highly homologous variants.

For these receptors, no antigen is known. Sequences were obtained from blood, either unsorted or a sorted T cell fraction (not recorded which). These receptors came from a male donor with ankylosing spondylitis.

The CDR3 DNA sequence: TGTGCCAGCAGCCTTAAGGGCTCTGAGCAGTTCTTC. Translating it yields CASSLKGSEQFF. V gene TRBV12-3 or TRBV12-4 combines with J gene TRBJ2-1; D is unresolved. CDR3 size: 12 residues. Trimming removed 6 bases from V and 9 bases from J, with 12 bases in between.

This chain uses TRBV20-1 with TRBJ2-3; TRBD1 agrees at 7 bases. V was pared by 6 bases and J by 2 bases, with 11 bases of the junction left unmatched. The germline V gene encodes CDR1 DFQATT and CDR2 SNEGSKA (reference sequence). The CDR3 contains 15 residues. CDR3 coding DNA: TGCAGTGCCCAAGGGTACAGGGGACCCACAGATACGCAGTATTTT. The encoded protein is CSAQGYRGPTDTQYF.

The chain uses TRBV11-2 and TRBJ1-1; tentatively, D is TRBD1 (6 bases). Per the germline V gene, CDR1 is SGHAT and CDR2 is FQNNGV. The CDR3 extends over 13 amino acids. V gave up 3 bases and J gave up 6 bases, with 11 bases separating them. The CDR3 bases are TGTGCCAGCAGCTTGGGGGCGCGCGCTGAAGCTTTCTTT. As protein: CASSLGARAEAFF.

This clonotype has just a few counts. This chain uses TRBV28 with TRBJ1-1; a possible D gene is TRBD1 (5 bases). V lost 6 bases, J lost 1 base, and 18 bases lay in between. The germline CDR1 and CDR2 sequences are MDHEN and SYDVKM. The CDR3 is made up of 16 amino acids. The CDR3 coding sequence is TGTGCCAGCAGATCTCCCCGTCAGGGTTCGAACACTGAAGCTTTCTTT. As protein: CASRSPRQGSNTEAFF.

This clonotype was observed a few times. The rearrangement links TRBV6-5 to TRBJ2-2, with D perhaps matching TRBD2 (6 bases). V lost 7 bases, J lost 4 bases, and 13 bases lay in between. This CDR3 is built from 14 residues. Germline-derived CDR1 and CDR2 are MNHEY and SVGAGI. The CDR3 DNA sequence: TGTGCCAGCACTTTGACTAGAACCACCGGGGAGCTGTTTTTT. Its protein product is CASTLTRTTGELFF.

This chain links TRBV14 with TRBJ2-7, with D perhaps being TRBD1 or TRBD2 (5 bases each). The CDR3 length is 14 residues. In germline, CDR1 is SGHDN, CDR2 FVKESK. The ends were cut back, 5 bases at V and 2 bases at J, with 13 bases in the middle. The CDR3 here is CASSSLGPPYEQYF. The CDR3 DNA follows: TGTGCCAGCAGCAGTTTGGGACCCCCCTACGAGCAGTACTTC.

This chain connects TRBV4-3 to TRBJ2-5; 12 bases match TRBD1. The V segment lost 3 bases and the J segment 3 bases; nucleotides outside the gene matches: 8. The CDR3 runs to 17 residues. Germline V CDR1 and CDR2: LGHNA, YSLEER. The CDR3 sequence: CASSHGTGTGGEETQYF. The CDR3 coding sequence is TGCGCCAGCAGCCATGGGACCGGGACAGGGGGCGAAGAGACCCAGTACTTC.

The chain recombines TRBV29-1 with TRBJ1-1, with D possibly being TRBD1 (6 bases). V was trimmed by 0 bases and J by 0 bases, leaving 17 bases between them. CDR1 is SQVTM and CDR2 is ANQGSEA in the germline V gene. This CDR3 is built from 17 residues. This CDR3 is CSVEDPQRTALNTEAFF. In nucleotides, the CDR3 is TGCAGCGTTGAAGATCCGCAACGGACAGCACTGAACACTGAAGCTTTCTTT.

This clonotype came up many times. The chain links TRBV12-3 or TRBV12-4 to TRBJ1-2, with TRBD1 as a possible D gene (6 bases). This CDR3 has 14 amino acids. Trimming removed 5 bases at V and 13 bases at J, with 23 bases between. CDR3 bases: TGTGCCAGCAGTCCCCAGAGGATGCTTGGAGGGGGCACCTTC. Protein: CASSPQRMLGGGTF.

The CDR3 region is CASSTRSRYNSPLHF. The CDR3 region has the DNA TGTGCCAGCAGTACCAGATCTCGCTATAATTCACCCCTCCACTTT. The V and J genes are TRBV11-2 and TRBJ1-6; D remains unclear. The ends were cut back, 6 bases at V and 3 bases at J, with 12 bases in the middle. Looked up from germline, CDR1 is SGHAT and CDR2 is FQNNGV. CDR3 size: 15 residues.

J is TRBJ2-5 and V is TRBV6-1; unclear D gene. V gave up 1 base and J gave up 5 bases, with 17 bases separating them. The germline CDR1 and CDR2 sequences are MNHNS and SASEGT. CDR3 length: 16 amino acids. The DNA for the CDR3 is TGTGCCAGCAGTGAAGAATCAGTCCCCTACCGGGAGACCCAGTACTTC. This codes for CASSEESVPYRETQYF.

The J gene is TRBJ2-7, the V gene TRBV20-1; 7 positions agree with TRBD2. After removal of 6 bases from V and 2 bases from J, the junction contained 22 bases not matched to a gene. The CDR3 spans 18 residues. Germline V gene sequence: CDR1 DFQATT, CDR2 SNEGSKA (reference sequence). The CDR3 loop reads CSAPQAYGGRASTYEQYF. As DNA, the CDR3 is TGCAGTGCCCCACAGGCCTATGGGGGGAGGGCCTCGACCTACGAGCAGTACTTC.

The rearrangement links TRBV5-1 to TRBJ2-7, with D tentatively TRBD1 (5 bases). The CDR3 contains 15 residues. Germline V gene sequence: CDR1 SGHRS, CDR2 YFSETQ. Trimming cost V 0 bases and J 0 bases, with 10 bases left between them. The CDR3 DNA sequence: TGCGCCAGCAGCTTGGGGCCAGGGTACTCCTACGAGCAGTACTTC. Translation gives CASSLGPGYSYEQYF.

This sequence joins TRBV12-3 or TRBV12-4 and TRBJ2-7, with TRBD2 matching 9 bases. V lost 3 bases to trimming and J lost 3 bases; unmatched junction nucleotides: 6. This CDR3 region has 15 residues. CDR3 sequence reads: CASSLFLAGNYEQYF. CDR3 DNA sequence: TGTGCCAGCAGTTTGTTCCTAGCGGGGAACTACGAGCAGTACTTC.

The chain uses TRBV20-1 and TRBJ2-7; the D call may be TRBD1 or TRBD2 (5 bases each). The CDR3 runs 11 residues. Germline V CDR1 and CDR2: DFQATT, SNEGSKA (reference sequence). V lost 6 bases and J 2 bases, leaving 8 bases between the germline ends. The CDR3 DNA follows: TGCAGTGCGGGGCGGGCCTACGAGCAGTACTTC. It codes for CSAGRAYEQYF.

The chain joins TRBV2 to TRBJ2-7; D not resolved. The CDR3 covers 14 residues. The ends were cut back, 3 bases at V and 0 bases at J, with 9 bases in the middle. From germline, CDR1 is SNHLY and CDR2 FYNNEI. The CDR3 reads CASSDGRYSYEQYF. The CDR3 nucleotides are TGTGCCAGCAGTGACGGGCGCTACTCCTACGAGCAGTACTTC.

The chain combines TRBV4-1 with TRBJ2-1; the D gene could be TRBD1 or TRBD2 (5 bases each). CDR1 and CDR2 (germline): MGHRA, YSYEKL. This CDR3 contains 15 residues. Trimming removed 1 base at V and 8 bases at J, with 15 bases between. This chain's CDR3 is CASSQVGVSRDEQFF. The CDR3, as DNA: TGCGCCAGCAGCCAAGTGGGGGTTAGCAGGGATGAGCAGTTCTTC.

J is TRBJ1-5 and V is TRBV12-3 or TRBV12-4; tentative D call: TRBD1 (6 bases). Deletions cut 6 bases from V and 6 bases from J, with 15 bases between. The CDR3 covers 14 residues. The CDR3, as DNA: TGTGCCAGCAGCGTAGGGGGAACGAGTCAGCCCCAGCATTTT. This sequence encodes CASSVGGTSQPQHF.

The chain is built from TRBV12-3 or TRBV12-4 and TRBJ2-3; 16 bases align to TRBD2. The CDR3 extends over 18 amino acids. Trimming took 6 bases from V and 2 from J; bases not matched to a gene: 8. The CDR3 DNA reads TGTGCCAGCAGGTTCGGGACTAGCGGGGGGGAGACCACAGATACGCAGTATTTT. It is translated as CASRFGTSGGETTDTQYF.

This clonotype was observed at least ten times. This chain connects TRBV12-3 or TRBV12-4 to TRBJ1-6; D unresolved. V lost 2 bases, J lost 11 bases, and 10 bases lay in between. This CDR3 has 13 amino acids. This CDR3 reads CASSLSSQTPLHF. The CDR3 nucleotides read TGTGCCAGCAGTTTAAGCAGCCAGACACCCCTCCACTTT.

The rearrangement uses TRBV27 and TRBJ1-5, with D unresolved. The CDR3 contains 14 residues. V lost 5 bases and J 5 bases, leaving 13 bases between the germline ends. Germline CDR1 reads MNHEY; CDR2 reads SMNVEV (reference sequence). CDR3 DNA sequence: TGTGCCAGCAGTCCCGAAAAGGATTATCAGCCCCAGCATTTT. As protein: CASSPEKDYQPQHF.

This chain connects TRBV29-1 to TRBJ2-7; D perhaps matches TRBD1 (6 bases). The CDR3 is 13 amino acids. Trimming shortened V by 3 bases and J by 3 bases, and 12 bases separated the two germline ends. The germline gives CDR1 SQVTM, CDR2 ANQGSEA. CDR3: CSVEEGQYYEQYF. The CDR3 bases are TGCAGCGTTGAGGAAGGACAGTACTACGAGCAGTACTTC.

V is TRBV20-1 and J is TRBJ1-6; D may be TRBD1 (6 bases). The CDR3 has 12 amino acids. Trimming stripped 6 bases from V and 8 bases from J, with 11 bases between. Germline lookup yields CDR1 DFQATT and CDR2 SNEGSKA (reference sequence). Here the CDR3 reads CSAPGQYSPLHF. In DNA form, the CDR3 reads TGCAGTGCACCCGGACAGTATTCACCCCTCCACTTT.

The chain combines TRBV7-2 with TRBJ1-1; the match to TRBD1 covers 7 bases. With 8 bases clipped from V and 5 bases from J, the junction kept 17 bases outside the gene matches. In germline, CDR1 is SGHTA, CDR2 FQGNSA. This CDR3 has 16 amino acids. CDR3 protein: CASSSWAGRGFTEAFF. The CDR3 DNA sequence: TGTGCCAGCTCCTCCTGGGCTGGCAGGGGGTTTACTGAAGCTTTCTTT.

This clonotype was found a few times. The CDR3 nucleotides read TGCAGCGTTGAGGGGGGGCCACTAGCCAAAAACATTCAGTACTTC. This encodes CSVEGGPLAKNIQYF. The chain couples TRBV29-1 to TRBJ2-4; a weak D match, TRBD2 (7 bases). The V and J ends lost 3 bases and 0 bases respectively, with 12 bases between them. The CDR3 length is 15 residues. Germline CDR1 is SQVTM and CDR2 is ANQGSEA.

J is TRBJ1-2 and V is TRBV29-1, with D perhaps TRBD1 (6 bases). CDR1 is SQVTM and CDR2 is ANQGSEA in the germline V gene. The CDR3 is made up of 13 amino acids. V was clipped by 7 bases and J by 0 bases, with 12 bases between them. CDR3 region: CSGWDNANYGYTF. The CDR3 nucleotides are TGCAGCGGCTGGGACAACGCTAACTATGGCTACACCTTC.

This clonotype appeared a few times. The CDR3 here is CAAGATGGGSAFF. Here the CDR3 DNA reads TGTGCCGCGGGGGCCACAGGTGGGGGATCAGCTTTCTTT. The rearrangement joins TRBV7-9 to TRBJ1-1; a possible D gene is TRBD1 (6 bases). The V and J ends lost 11 bases and 10 bases respectively, with 23 bases between them. The CDR3 is made up of 13 amino acids. From germline, CDR1 is SEHNR and CDR2 FQNEAQ (reference sequence).

The chain joins TRBV11-2 to TRBJ2-1; D possibly corresponds to TRBD2 (7 bases). Germline V gives CDR1 SGHAT, CDR2 FQNNGV. Trimming cost V 0 bases and J 0 bases, with 12 bases left between them. The CDR3 extends over 17 amino acids. The CDR3 nucleotides read TGTGCCAGCAGCTTAGACGGGGGGCCCCTCTCCTACAATGAGCAGTTCTTC. Translation: CASSLDGGPLSYNEQFF. The full variable domain, its missing parts supplied by reference TRBV11-2 and TRBJ2-1, is EAGVAQSPRYKIIEKRQSVAFWCNPISGHATLYWYQQILGQGPKLLIQFQNNGVVDDSQLPKDRFSAERLKGVDSTLKIQPAKLEDSAVYLCASSLDGGPLSYNEQFFGPGTRLTVL.

V is TRBV6-5 and J is TRBJ2-1, with D possibly being TRBD1 (5 bases). CDR1 and CDR2 (germline): MNHEY, SVGAGI. Trimming shortened V by 2 bases and J by 6 bases, and 14 bases separated the two germline ends. The CDR3 sequence is 15 residues long. The CDR3 sequence is CASSYPGARGNEQFF. The CDR3 region has the DNA TGTGCCAGCAGTTACCCTGGGGCAAGGGGCAATGAGCAGTTCTTC.

This chain connects TRBV19 to TRBJ1-5; no clear D gene. The length of the CDR3 is 15 residues. Trimming shortened V by 6 bases and J by 4 bases, and 16 bases separated the two germline ends. CDR1 and CDR2 (germline): LNHDA, SQIVND (reference sequence). CDR3 sequence: CASREGDGDNQPQHF. The CDR3 DNA follows: TGTGCCAGTAGGGAAGGAGACGGCGATAATCAGCCCCAGCATTTT.

In this sample, this clonotype turned up a few times. This chain uses TRBV7-3 with TRBJ2-3; unclear D gene. V shed 2 bases and J shed 4 bases, with 13 bases lying between them. The CDR3 spans 15 residues. Germline lookup yields CDR1 SGHTA and CDR2 FQGTGA. The CDR3 spells CASSLALVGADTQYF. The CDR3 DNA reads as TGTGCCAGCAGCTTAGCCCTAGTTGGCGCAGATACGCAGTATTTT.